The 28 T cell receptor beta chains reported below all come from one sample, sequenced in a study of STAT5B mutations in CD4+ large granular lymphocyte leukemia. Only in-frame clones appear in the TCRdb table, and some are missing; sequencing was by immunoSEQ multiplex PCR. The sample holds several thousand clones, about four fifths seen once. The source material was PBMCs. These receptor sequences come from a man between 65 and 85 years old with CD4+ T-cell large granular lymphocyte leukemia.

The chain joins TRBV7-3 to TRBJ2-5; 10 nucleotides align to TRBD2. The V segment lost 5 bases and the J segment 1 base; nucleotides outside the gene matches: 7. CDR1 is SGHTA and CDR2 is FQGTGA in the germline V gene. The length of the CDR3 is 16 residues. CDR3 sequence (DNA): TGTGCCAGCAGCCCGAGCGGGGGGGCGGTCCAAGAGACCCAGTACTTC. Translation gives CASSPSGGAVQETQYF.

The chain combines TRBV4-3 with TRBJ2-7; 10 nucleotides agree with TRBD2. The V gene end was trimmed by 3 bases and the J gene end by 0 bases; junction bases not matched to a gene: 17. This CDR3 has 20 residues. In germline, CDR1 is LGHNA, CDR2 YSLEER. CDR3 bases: TGCGCCAGCAGCCAGTTCGGGGGGAGACTAGCGGGTAAAGACTCCTACGAGCAGTACTTC. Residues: CASSQFGGRLAGKDSYEQYF.

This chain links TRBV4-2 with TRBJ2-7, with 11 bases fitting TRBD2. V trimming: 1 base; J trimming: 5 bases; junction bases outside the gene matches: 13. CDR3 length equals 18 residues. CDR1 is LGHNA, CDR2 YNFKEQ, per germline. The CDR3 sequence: CASSQATSGGPQAHEQYF. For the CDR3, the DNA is TGTGCCAGCAGCCAAGCAACTAGCGGGGGTCCCCAGGCCCACGAGCAGTACTTC.

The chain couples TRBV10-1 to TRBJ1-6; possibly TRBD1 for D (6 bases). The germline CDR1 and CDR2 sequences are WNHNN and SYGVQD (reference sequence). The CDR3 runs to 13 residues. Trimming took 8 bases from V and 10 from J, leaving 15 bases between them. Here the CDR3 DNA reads TGCGCCAGCCTCGGGAGGGGACACTCACCCCTCCACTTT. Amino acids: CASLGRGHSPLHF.

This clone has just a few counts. CDR3 DNA sequence: TGTGCCAGTAGTATAGTGACAGGGGGCCCTGAAGCTTTCTTT. Its translation: CASSIVTGGPEAFF. The genes are TRBV19 and TRBJ1-1; TRBD1 aligns across 10 bases. The length of the CDR3 is 14 residues. The germline V gene encodes CDR1 LNHDA and CDR2 SQIVND (reference sequence). Trimming removed 1 base from V and 6 bases from J; junction bases left unmatched: 2.

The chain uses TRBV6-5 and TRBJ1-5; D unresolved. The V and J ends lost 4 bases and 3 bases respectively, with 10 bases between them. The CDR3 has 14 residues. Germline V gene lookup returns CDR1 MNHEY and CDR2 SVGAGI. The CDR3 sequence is CASSFAQPNQPQHF. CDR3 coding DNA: TGTGCCAGCAGTTTTGCACAGCCCAATCAGCCCCAGCATTTT.

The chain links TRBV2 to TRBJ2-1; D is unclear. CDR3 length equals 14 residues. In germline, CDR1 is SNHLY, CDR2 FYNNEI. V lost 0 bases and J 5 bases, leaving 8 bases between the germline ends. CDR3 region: CASSEARKDNEQFF. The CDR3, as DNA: TGTGCCAGCAGTGAAGCGCGGAAGGACAATGAGCAGTTCTTC.

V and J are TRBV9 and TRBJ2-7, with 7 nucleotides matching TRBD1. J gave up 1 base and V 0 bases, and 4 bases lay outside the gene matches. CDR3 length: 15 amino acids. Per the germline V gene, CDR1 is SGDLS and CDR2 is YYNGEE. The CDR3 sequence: CASSVGQGRSYEQYF. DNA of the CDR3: TGTGCCAGCAGCGTAGGACAGGGAAGATCCTACGAGCAGTACTTC.

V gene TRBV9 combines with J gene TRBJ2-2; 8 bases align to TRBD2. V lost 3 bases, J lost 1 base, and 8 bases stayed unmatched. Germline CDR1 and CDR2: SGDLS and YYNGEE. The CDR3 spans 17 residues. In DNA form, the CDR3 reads TGTGCCAGCAGCGCGAGTCTAGCGGGCATGAACACCGGGGAGCTGTTTTTT. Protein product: CASSASLAGMNTGELFF. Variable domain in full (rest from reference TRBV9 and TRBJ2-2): DSGVTQTPKHLITATGQRVTLRCSPRSGDLSVYWYQQSLDQGLQFLIQYYNGEERAKGNILERFSAQQFPDLHSELNLSSLELGDSALYFCASSASLAGMNTGELFFGEGSRLTVL.

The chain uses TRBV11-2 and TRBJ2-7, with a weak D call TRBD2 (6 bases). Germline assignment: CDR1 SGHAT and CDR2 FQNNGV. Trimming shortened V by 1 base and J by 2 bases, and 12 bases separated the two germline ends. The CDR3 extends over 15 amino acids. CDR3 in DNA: TGTGCCAGCAGCTTAGGTGGGACTCTACCCTACGAGCAGTACTTC. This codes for CASSLGGTLPYEQYF. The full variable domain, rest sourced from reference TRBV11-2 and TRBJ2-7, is EAGVAQSPRYKIIEKRQSVAFWCNPISGHATLYWYQQILGQGPKLLIQFQNNGVVDDSQLPKDRFSAERLKGVDSTLKIQPAKLEDSAVYLCASSLGGTLPYEQYFGPGTRLTVT.

CDR3 region: CASSLGQGTYEQYF. The CDR3 DNA is TGTGCCAGCAGCCTTGGACAGGGGACCTACGAGCAGTACTTC. This chain uses TRBV7-6 with TRBJ2-7, with 9 bases matching TRBD1. The germline V gene has CDR1 SGHVS and CDR2 FNYEAQ. Trimming removed 5 bases from V and 2 bases from J; junction bases left unmatched: 4. CDR3 length: 14 amino acids.

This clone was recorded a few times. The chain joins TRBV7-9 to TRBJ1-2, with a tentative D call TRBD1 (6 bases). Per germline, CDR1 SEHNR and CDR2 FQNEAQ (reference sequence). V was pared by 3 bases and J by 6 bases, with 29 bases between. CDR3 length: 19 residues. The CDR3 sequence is CASSFKSGWGRPSVDGYTF. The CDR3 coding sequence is TGTGCCAGCAGCTTCAAATCCGGGTGGGGGCGGCCTTCAGTGGATGGCTACACCTTC.

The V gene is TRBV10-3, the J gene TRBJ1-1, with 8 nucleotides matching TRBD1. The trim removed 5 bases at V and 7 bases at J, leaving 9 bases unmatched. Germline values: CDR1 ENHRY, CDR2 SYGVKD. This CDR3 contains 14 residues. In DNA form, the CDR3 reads TGTGCCATCAGTAAGACACAGGGGGGGAATGAAGCTTTCTTT. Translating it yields CAISKTQGGNEAFF.

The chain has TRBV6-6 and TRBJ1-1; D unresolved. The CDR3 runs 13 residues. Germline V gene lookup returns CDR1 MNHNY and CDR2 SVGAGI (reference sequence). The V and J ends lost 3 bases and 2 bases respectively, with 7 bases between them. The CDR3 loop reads CASSYEVNTEAFF. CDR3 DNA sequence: TGTGCCAGCAGTTATGAGGTAAACACTGAAGCTTTCTTT.

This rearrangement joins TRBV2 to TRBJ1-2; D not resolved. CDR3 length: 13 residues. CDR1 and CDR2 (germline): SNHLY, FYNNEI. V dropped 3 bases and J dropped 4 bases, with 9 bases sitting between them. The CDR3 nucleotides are TGTGCCAGCAGTGAGTCAGGAAGCTATGGCTACACCTTC. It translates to CASSESGSYGYTF.

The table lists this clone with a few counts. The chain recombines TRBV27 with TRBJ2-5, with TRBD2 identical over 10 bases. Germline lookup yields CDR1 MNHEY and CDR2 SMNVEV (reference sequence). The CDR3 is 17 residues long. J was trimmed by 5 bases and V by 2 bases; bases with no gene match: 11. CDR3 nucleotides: TGTGCCAGCAGTTTAACCGCCCCTAGCGGGAGCCTTGAGACCCAGTACTTC. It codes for CASSLTAPSGSLETQYF.

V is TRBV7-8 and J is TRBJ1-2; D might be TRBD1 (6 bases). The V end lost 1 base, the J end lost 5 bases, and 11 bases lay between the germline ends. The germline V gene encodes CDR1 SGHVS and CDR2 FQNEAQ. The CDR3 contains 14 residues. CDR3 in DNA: TGTGCCAGCAGCTTAGAAGGGGGAAAATATGGCTACACCTTC. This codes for CASSLEGGKYGYTF.

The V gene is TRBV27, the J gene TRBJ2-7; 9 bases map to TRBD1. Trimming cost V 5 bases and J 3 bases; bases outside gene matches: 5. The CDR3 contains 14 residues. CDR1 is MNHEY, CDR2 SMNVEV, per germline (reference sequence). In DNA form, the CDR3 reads TGTGCCAGCAGTCCCCTGGGACAGGGCTACGAGCAGTACTTC. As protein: CASSPLGQGYEQYF.

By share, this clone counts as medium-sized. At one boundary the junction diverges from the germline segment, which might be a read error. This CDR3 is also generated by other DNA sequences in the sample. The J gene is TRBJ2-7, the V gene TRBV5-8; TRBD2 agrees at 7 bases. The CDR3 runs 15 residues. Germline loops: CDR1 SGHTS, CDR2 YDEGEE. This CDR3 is CASSQERGRAYEQYF. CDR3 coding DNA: TGCGCCAGCAGCCAAGAACGAGGGAGGGCCTACGAGCAGTACTTC.

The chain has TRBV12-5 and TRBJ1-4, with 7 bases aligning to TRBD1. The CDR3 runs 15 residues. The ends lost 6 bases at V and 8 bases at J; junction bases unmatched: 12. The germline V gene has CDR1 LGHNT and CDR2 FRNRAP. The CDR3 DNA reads TGTGCTAGTGGATCCCGGGACAGCGCAACCGAAAAACTGTTTTTT. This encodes CASGSRDSATEKLFF.

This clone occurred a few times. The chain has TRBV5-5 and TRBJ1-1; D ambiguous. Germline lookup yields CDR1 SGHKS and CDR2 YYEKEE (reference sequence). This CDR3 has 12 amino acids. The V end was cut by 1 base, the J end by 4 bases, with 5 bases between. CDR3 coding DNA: TGTGCCAGCAGCTTGAAAGGCACTGAAGCTTTCTTT. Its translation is CASSLKGTEAFF.

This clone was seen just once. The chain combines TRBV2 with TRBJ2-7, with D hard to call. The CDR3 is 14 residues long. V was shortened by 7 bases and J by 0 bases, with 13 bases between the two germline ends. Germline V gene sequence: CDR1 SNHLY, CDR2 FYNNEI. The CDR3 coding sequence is TGTGCCAGCATAGTAAACCTGGGCTCCTACGAGCAGTACTTC. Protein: CASIVNLGSYEQYF.

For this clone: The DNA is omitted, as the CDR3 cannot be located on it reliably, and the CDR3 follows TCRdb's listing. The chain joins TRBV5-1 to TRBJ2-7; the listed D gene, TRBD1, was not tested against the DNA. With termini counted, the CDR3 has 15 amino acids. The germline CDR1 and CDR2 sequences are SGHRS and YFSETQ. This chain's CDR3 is CASSLVFGTGNEQCF.

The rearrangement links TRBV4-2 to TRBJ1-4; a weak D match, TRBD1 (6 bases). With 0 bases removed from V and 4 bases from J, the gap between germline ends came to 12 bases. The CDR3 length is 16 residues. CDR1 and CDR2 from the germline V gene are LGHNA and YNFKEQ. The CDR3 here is CASSQEEQGSNEKLFF. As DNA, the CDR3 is TGTGCCAGCAGCCAAGAGGAACAGGGAAGTAATGAAAAACTGTTTTTT.

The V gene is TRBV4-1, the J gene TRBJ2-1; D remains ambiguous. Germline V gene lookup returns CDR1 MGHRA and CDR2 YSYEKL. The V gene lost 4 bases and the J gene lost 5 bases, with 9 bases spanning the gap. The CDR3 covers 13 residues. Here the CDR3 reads CASSLAGHNEQFF. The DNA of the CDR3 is TGCGCCAGCAGCCTAGCCGGCCACAATGAGCAGTTCTTC.

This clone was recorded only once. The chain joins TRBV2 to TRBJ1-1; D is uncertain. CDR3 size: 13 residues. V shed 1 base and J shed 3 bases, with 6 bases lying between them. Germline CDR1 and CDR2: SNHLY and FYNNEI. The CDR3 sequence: CASSEGGHTEAFF. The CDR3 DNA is TGTGCCAGCAGTGAAGGTGGCCACACTGAAGCTTTCTTT.

The CDR3 nucleotides are TGTGCCAGCAGCTTAGATCCCGGACTAGCGGGCAATGAGCAGTTCTTC. This codes for CASSLDPGLAGNEQFF. This rearrangement joins TRBV7-2 to TRBJ2-1; TRBD2 matches at 11 bases. V was clipped by 1 base and J by 6 bases; unmatched bases: 5. CDR3 length: 16 amino acids. Germline lookup yields CDR1 SGHTA and CDR2 FQGNSA. Full variable domain (missing parts from reference TRBV7-2 and TRBJ2-1): GAGVSQSPSNKVTEKGKDVELRCDPISGHTALYWYRQSLGQGLEFLIYFQGNSAPDKSGLPSDRFSAERTGGSVSTLTIQRTQQEDSAVYLCASSLDPGLAGNEQFFGPGTRLTVL.

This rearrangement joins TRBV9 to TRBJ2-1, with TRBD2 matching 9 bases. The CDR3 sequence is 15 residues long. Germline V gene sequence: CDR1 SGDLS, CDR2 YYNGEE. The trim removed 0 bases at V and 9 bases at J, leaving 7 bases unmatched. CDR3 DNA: TGTGCCAGCAGCGTAGAGACTAGCGGAGGGGCTGAGCAGTTCTTC. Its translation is CASSVETSGGAEQFF.